This T cell receptor beta chain was observed in a study of T cell repertoires in cytomegalovirus infection. V lost 5 bases and J lost 4, with 18 bases in between. The CDR3 is made up of 15 amino acids. CDR1 is SGHTA, CDR2 FQGNSA, per germline. A single record per CDR3 protein comes from TCRdb applying MiXCR to the reads. The sample has 750,000 to 950,000 distinct CDR3 sequences, 29% seen once; the top ten hold less than 15%. The study's findings and limits: Across the ex vivo response, the dominant clonotypes were HLA-C-restricted CMV-specific TCR beta clonotypes.

At least ten counts were recorded for this clonotype. What it recognizes is unknown. Here the sequenced sample was cultured CD8+ T cells from PBMCs, taken from culture after CMV antigen stimulation. This receptor was identified in a human donor in good health (CMV status not recorded). Some clones in this sample may be carry-over from other donors' samples. The rearrangement uses TRBV7-2 and TRBJ2-7, with D possibly being TRBD1 or TRBD2 (5 bases each). CDR3 in amino acids: CASSTDLGTAYEQYF. DNA for the CDR3: TGTGCCAGCAGCACCGACCTAGGGACGGCTTACGAGCAGTACTTC.